This T cell receptor beta chain was recovered during a study of blood T cell repertoires in COVID-19. Sequencing was performed with immunoSEQ multiplex PCR; in TCRdb, only in-frame clones are kept and a portion is missing. The sample lists 240,000 or so clones, around 90% occurring once. From germline, CDR1 is SGHAT and CDR2 FQNNGV. The V gene end was trimmed by 5 bases and the J gene end by 8 bases; junction bases not matched to a gene: 2. The length of the CDR3 is 12 residues. Sequences were obtained from PBMCs or T cells enriched from blood (not recorded which). The source is a man aged 45 to 65 who had been exposed to COVID-19. The chain carries TRBV11-2 and TRBJ1-4; 7 bases are shared with TRBD1. Here the CDR3 DNA reads TGTGCCAGCAGCACGGACAGGGAAAAACTGTTTTTT. This gives the protein CASSTDREKLFF.